The clone carrying this T cell receptor (beta chain) was counted between two and nine times. Sequencing used cDNA as its template, made by extracting RNA and reverse transcribing it. The repertoire was sequenced with immunoSEQ multiplex PCR; TCRdb's copy has only in-frame clones and lacks some. Of 190,000 or so clones listed, 55% to 70% were seen once; the top ten hold roughly 3.3%. The sample is drawn from a study of CD8+ T cells in alopecia areata. The sample's treatment: oral pan-JAK inhibitor, 5-10 mg twice daily. Sequences were derived from CD4+ T cells sorted from blood, sampled at week 4, from a patient treated with tofacitinib. This TCR came from a human donor with alopecia areata.

The chain's CDR3 is CAWSHTFNQPQHF. The DNA of the CDR3 is TGTGCCTGGAGTCACACATTCAATCAGCCCCAGCATTTT. V usage is TRBV30 and J usage is TRBJ1-5; D uncertain. Germline V gene data show CDR1 as GTSNPN and CDR2 as SVGIG (reference sequence). The CDR3 extends over 13 amino acids. Trimming stripped 2 bases from V and 3 bases from J, with 8 bases between.